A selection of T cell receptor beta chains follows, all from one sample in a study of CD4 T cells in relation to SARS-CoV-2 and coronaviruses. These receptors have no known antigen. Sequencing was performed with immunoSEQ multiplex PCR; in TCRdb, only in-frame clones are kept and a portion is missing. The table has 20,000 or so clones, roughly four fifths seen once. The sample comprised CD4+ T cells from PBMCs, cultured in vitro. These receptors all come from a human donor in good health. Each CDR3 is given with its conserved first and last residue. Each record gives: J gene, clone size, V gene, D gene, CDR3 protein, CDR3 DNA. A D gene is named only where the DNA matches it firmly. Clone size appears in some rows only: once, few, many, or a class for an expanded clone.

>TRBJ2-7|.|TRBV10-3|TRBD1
CAISGTGVYEQYF
TGTGCCATCTCCGGGACAGGCGTCTACGAGCAGTACTTC
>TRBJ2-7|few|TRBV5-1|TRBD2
CASSFETSGSYEQYF
TGCGCCAGCAGTTTCGAGACTAGCGGATCCTACGAGCAGTACTTC
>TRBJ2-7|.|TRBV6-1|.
CASEGQGDYEQYF
TGTGCCTCCGAGGGGCAGGGAGACTACGAGCAGTACTTC
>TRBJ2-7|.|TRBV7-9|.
CASSGVLSSYEQYF
TGTGCCAGCAGCGGGGTCCTTAGCTCCTACGAGCAGTACTTC
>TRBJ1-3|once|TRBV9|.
CASSRNLADRTGNTIYF
TGTGCCAGCAGCCGAAACCTAGCAGACAGAACTGGAAACACCATATATTTT
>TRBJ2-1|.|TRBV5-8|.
CASPGGIYSYNEQFF
TGTGCCAGCCCCGGAGGTATTTACTCCTACAATGAGCAGTTCTTC
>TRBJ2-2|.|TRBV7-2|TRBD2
CASSRDYNTGELFF
TGTGCCAGCAGCAGGGACTATAACACCGGGGAGCTGTTTTTT
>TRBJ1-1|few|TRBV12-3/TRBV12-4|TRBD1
CASRLRGHTEAFF
TGTGCCAGCCGACTCAGGGGGCATACTGAAGCTTTCTTT
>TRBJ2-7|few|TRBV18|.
CASSPQGSPYEQYF
TGTGCCAGCTCACCACAGGGGAGTCCCTACGAGCAGTACTTC
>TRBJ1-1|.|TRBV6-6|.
CASSPRSTEAFF
TGTGCCAGCAGTCCAAGGTCGACTGAAGCTTTCTTT
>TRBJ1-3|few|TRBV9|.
CASSGSPGNTIYF
TGTGCCAGCAGCGGGTCCCCTGGAAACACCATATATTTT
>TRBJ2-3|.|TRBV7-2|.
CASSPYAFGTGQYF
TGTGCCAGCAGCCCTTATGCATTTGGTACAGGCCAGTATTTT
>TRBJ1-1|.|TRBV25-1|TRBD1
CASSVTDRRGAEAFF
TGTGCCAGCAGTGTTACGGACAGGAGGGGGGCTGAAGCTTTCTTT
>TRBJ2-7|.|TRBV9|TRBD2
CASSEASGNYYEQYF
TGTGCCAGCAGCGAGGCTAGCGGGAATTACTACGAGCAGTACTTC
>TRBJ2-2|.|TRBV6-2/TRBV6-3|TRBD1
CASSYFGTGLNTGELFF
TGTGCCAGCAGTTACTTTGGGACAGGCCTTAACACCGGGGAGCTGTTTTTT
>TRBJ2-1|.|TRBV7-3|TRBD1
CASSSRQGTYNEQFF
TGTGCCAGCAGCTCCCGACAGGGGACCTACAATGAGCAGTTCTTC
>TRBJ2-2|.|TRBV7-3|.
CASSFTLSGELFF
TGTGCCAGCAGCTTTACTCTATCCGGGGAGCTGTTTTTT
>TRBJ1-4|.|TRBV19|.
CASSRQQRTNEKLFF
TGTGCCAGTAGTCGACAACAGCGAACTAATGAAAAACTGTTTTTT
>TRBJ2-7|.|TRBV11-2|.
CASSLRIAPYEQYF
TGTGCCAGCAGCTTAAGGATAGCGCCCTACGAGCAGTACTTC
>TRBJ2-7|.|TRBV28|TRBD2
CASRAGGGHEQYF
TGTGCCAGCCGAGCGGGGGGAGGCCACGAGCAGTACTTC
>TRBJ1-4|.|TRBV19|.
CASSLGGGGGFGKLFF
TGTGCCAGTAGTCTTGGAGGGGGAGGGGGATTTGGAAAACTGTTTTTT
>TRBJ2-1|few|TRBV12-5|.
CASGLDRGAFYNEQFF
TGTGCTAGTGGTTTGGACAGAGGCGCGTTCTACAATGAGCAGTTCTTC
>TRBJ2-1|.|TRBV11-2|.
CASSLPRAGGNEQFF
TGTGCCAGCAGCTTACCCAGGGCAGGGGGGAATGAGCAGTTCTTC
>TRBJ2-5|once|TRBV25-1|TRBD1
CASSVTGWTGGPQYF
TGTGCCAGCAGTGTGACTGGCTGGACAGGGGGCCCCCAGTACTTC
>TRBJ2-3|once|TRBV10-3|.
CAIRGLVTDTQYF
TGTGCCATCAGGGGACTGGTCACAGATACGCAGTATTTT
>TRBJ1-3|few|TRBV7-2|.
CASSPVRQVYGNTIYF
TGTGCCAGCAGCCCGGTGCGACAGGTCTACGGAAACACCATATATTTT
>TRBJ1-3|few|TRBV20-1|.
CSAQHGNTIYF
TGCAGTGCCCAACACGGAAACACCATATATTTT
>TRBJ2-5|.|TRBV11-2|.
CASSSGLSRTQYF
TGTGCCAGCAGCTCGGGACTGAGCAGGACCCAGTACTTC
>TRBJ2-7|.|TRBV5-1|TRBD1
CASSADRRSYEQYF
TGCGCCAGCAGCGCGGACAGGAGGTCCTACGAGCAGTACTTC
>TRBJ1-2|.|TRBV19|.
CASSIDRLYGYTF
TGTGCCAGTAGTATTGACAGACTCTATGGCTACACCTTC
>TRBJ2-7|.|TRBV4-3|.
CASSQEGGAGARQYF
TGCGCCAGCAGCCAAGAGGGAGGCGCAGGGGCAAGGCAGTACTTC
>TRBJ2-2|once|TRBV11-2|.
CAGRGGAFGELFF
TGTGCCGGGAGGGGGGGCGCGTTCGGGGAGCTGTTTTTT
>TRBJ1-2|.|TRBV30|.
CAWIVVAGVNYGYTF
TGTGCCTGGATTGTTGTTGCAGGGGTAAACTATGGCTACACCTTC
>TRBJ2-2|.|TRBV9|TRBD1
CASSVSLTGNGELFF
TGTGCCAGCAGCGTATCCCTGACAGGGAACGGGGAGCTGTTTTTT
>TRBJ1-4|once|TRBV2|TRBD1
CASSRRTGPEEKLFF
TGTGCCAGCAGCCGCAGGACAGGGCCGGAAGAAAAACTGTTTTTT
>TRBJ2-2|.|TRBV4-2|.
CASSQDLTGVEAGELFF
TGTGCCAGCAGCCAAGATTTGACGGGAGTAGAAGCCGGGGAGCTGTTTTTT
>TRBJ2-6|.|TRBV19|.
CASSWGVSGANVLTF
TGTGCCAGTAGTTGGGGGGTCTCTGGGGCCAACGTCCTGACTTTC
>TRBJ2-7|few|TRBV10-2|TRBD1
CASSDDRGYEQYF
TGCGCCAGCAGTGATGACAGGGGCTACGAGCAGTACTTC
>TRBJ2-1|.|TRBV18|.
CASSSYSSYNEQFF
TGTGCCAGCTCATCTTATAGCTCCTACAATGAGCAGTTCTTC
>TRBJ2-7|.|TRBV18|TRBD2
CASSPGASGRIEQYF
TGTGCCAGCTCACCGGGAGCTAGCGGGAGGATTGAGCAGTACTTC
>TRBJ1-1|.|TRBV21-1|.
CASSPPNTEAFF
TGTGCCAGCAGCCCCCCGAACACTGAAGCTTTCTTT
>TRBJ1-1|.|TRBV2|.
CASILRGAGAGTEAFF
TGTGCCAGCATATTAAGGGGCGCCGGGGCGGGCACTGAAGCTTTCTTT
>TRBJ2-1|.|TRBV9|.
CASSNSGRSYNEQFF
TGTGCCAGCAGCAATAGCGGACGGTCCTACAATGAGCAGTTCTTC
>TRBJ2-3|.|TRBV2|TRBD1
CASRSFPGQGFGDTQYF
TGTGCCAGCAGATCTTTCCCGGGACAGGGATTTGGAGATACGCAGTATTTT
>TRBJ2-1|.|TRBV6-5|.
CASRGTRSAYAEQFF
TGTGCCAGCAGGGGAACTAGGAGTGCTTATGCTGAGCAGTTCTTC
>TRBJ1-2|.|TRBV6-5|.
CASSYSGPHRTGYTF
TGTGCCAGCAGTTACTCTGGGCCGCACAGGACCGGCTACACCTTC
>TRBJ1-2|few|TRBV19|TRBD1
CASRGQDDNYGYTF
TGTGCCAGTAGAGGACAGGACGATAACTATGGCTACACCTTC
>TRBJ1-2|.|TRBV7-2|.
CASSSGTWAGYTF
TGTGCCAGCAGCTCCGGGACATGGGCCGGCTACACCTTC
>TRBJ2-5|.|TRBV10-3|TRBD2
CAISLAGGQETQYF
TGTGCCATCAGTCTAGCGGGGGGGCAAGAGACCCAGTACTTC
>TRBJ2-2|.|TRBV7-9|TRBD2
CASSRGVAGANTGELFF
TGTGCCAGCAGCCGAGGCGTAGCGGGGGCGAACACCGGGGAGCTGTTTTTT
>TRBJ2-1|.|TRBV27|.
CASSLWRTEIYNEQFF
TGTGCCAGCAGTTTATGGAGGACAGAGATTTACAATGAGCAGTTCTTC
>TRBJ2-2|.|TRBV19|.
CASSFQAEVNTGELFF
TGTGCCAGTTCCTTCCAGGCGGAGGTAAACACCGGGGAGCTGTTTTTT
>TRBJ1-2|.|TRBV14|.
CASSRQLYGYTF
TGTGCCAGCAGCCGCCAGCTCTATGGCTACACCTTC
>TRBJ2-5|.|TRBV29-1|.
CSSGRGQGETQYF
TGCAGCTCTGGGAGGGGGCAGGGGGAGACCCAGTACTTC
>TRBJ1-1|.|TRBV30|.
CAWSVTRMNTEAFF
TGTGCCTGGAGTGTCACAAGGATGAACACTGAAGCTTTCTTT
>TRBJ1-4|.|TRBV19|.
CASSQGSATNEKLFF
TGTGCCAGTAGTCAGGGGTCGGCCACTAATGAAAAACTGTTTTTT
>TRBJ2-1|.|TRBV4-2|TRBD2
CASSQEEREGWNEQFF
TGTGCCAGCAGCCAAGAGGAACGGGAGGGTTGGAATGAGCAGTTCTTC
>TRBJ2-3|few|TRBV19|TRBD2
CASTMTSGTDTQYF
TGTGCCAGTACCATGACTAGCGGAACAGATACGCAGTATTTT
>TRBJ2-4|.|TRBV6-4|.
CASSPDGNIQYF
TGTGCCAGCAGCCCAGACGGAAACATTCAGTACTTC
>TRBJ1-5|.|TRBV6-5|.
CASKNRDQPQHF
TGTGCCAGCAAGAATCGGGATCAGCCCCAGCATTTT